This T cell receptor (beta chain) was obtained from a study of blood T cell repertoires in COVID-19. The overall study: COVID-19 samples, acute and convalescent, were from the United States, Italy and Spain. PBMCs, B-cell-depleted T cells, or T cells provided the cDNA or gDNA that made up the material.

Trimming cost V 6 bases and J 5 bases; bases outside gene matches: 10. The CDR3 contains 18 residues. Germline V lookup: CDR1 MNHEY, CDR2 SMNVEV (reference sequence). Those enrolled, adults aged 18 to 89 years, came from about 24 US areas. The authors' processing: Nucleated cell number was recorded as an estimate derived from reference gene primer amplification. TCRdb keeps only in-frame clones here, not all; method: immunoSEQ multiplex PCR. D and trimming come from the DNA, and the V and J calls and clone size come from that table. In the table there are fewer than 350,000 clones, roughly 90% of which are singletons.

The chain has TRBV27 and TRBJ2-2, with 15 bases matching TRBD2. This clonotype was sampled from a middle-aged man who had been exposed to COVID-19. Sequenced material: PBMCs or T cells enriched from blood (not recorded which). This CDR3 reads CASSHSPGLAGGTGELFF. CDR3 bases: TGTGCCAGCAGCCACTCTCCGGGACTAGCGGGAGGTACCGGGGAGCTGTTTTTT.